This TCR beta chain was retrieved from a study of cytomegalovirus exposure and HLA in healthy donors. Use of 60 Vbeta and 13 Jbeta primers characterized the PCR. The assay was immunoSEQ multiplex PCR, and TCRdb's table has in-frame clones only and misses some. The sample includes roughly 59,000 clones, almost 70% of them seen just once. Healthy bone marrow donors supplied every sample. This CDR3 has 16 residues. V lost 3 bases, J lost 4 bases, and 18 bases lay in between. Germline V gene data show CDR1 as KGHSH and CDR2 as LQKENI. The chain couples TRBV18 to TRBJ2-5, with a possible D match to TRBD2 (6 bases). The clonotype comes from a middle-aged man in good health and CMV-seropositive. Sequencing was carried out using PBMCs. For the CDR3, the DNA is TGTGCCAGCTCACCGATCCACGGGGAGGTTGGAGAGACCCAGTACTTC. Its protein product is CASSPIHGEVGETQYF.